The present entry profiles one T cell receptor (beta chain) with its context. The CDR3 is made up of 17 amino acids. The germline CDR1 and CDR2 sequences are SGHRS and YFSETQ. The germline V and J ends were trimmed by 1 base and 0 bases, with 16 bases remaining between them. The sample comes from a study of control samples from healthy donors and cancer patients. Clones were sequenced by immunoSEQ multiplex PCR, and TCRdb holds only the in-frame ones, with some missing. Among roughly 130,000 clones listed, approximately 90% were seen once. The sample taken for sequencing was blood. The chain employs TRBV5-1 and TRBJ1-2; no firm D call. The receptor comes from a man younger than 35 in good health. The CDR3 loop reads CASSLRLTATPNYGYTF. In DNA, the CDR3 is TGCGCCAGCAGCTTGCGCCTAACAGCTACTCCTAACTATGGCTACACCTTC.